The sequence of this T cell receptor beta chain was determined in a study of T cells in Graves' hyperthyroidism and ophthalmopathy. General observations from the study: A model built on 13 V-J features separated ophthalmopathy from stable hyperthyroidism. The model foresaw ophthalmopathy a median around 6 months prior to onset. Blood also carried most thyroid clonotypes expanded above 0.001.

A note on this clonotype: Its antigen is unknown.

There were TCR beta CDR3 regions amplified from RNA transcripts. The study used the HTBI primer set for a first-round RT-PCR of the TCR CDR3. TCRdb ran MiXCR on the multiplex PCR reads and lists one entry per CDR3 protein. The table records around 600,000 distinct CDR3 sequences, about 45% of them present only once. Diagnoses were made from clinical symptoms, serum measures (thyroxine and TRAb), thyroid ultrasound and orbital computed tomography. The sequence derives from an adult man with Graves' disease, either hyperthyroidism or ophthalmopathy (not recorded which). Source material: peripheral blood or thyroid tissue (not recorded which).

The CDR3 DNA is TGTGCCAGCCAACGTAGCGGGGGGCAAGAGACCCAGTACTTC. Its translation: CASQRSGGQETQYF. The chain links TRBV6-5 to TRBJ2-5, with 10 bases lining up with TRBD2. The ends lost 8 bases at V and 2 bases at J; junction bases unmatched: 5. This CDR3 contains 14 residues. The V gene's germline CDR1 is MNHEY and CDR2 SVGAGI.